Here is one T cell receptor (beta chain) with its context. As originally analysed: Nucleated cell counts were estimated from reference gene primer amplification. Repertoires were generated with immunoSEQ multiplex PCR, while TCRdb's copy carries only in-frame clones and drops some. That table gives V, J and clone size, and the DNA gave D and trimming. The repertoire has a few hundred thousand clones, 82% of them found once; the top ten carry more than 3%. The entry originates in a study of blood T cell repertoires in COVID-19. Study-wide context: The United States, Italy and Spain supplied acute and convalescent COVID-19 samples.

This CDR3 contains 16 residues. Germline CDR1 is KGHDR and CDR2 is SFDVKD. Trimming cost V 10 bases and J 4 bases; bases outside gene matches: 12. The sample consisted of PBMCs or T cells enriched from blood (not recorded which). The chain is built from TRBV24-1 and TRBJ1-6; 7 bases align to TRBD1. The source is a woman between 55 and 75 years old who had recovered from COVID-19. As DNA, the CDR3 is TGTGCCACTGAAATGACAGGGAAAGAGTATAATTCACCCCTCCACTTT. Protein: CATEMTGKEYNSPLHF.